This T cell receptor (beta chain) was found in a study of shared clonotypes between healthy human individuals. As for the study in general: A couple of female and a few male donors aged 18 to 49 were enrolled. Per donor, three plates held CD4 naive cells, three held CD4 memory, two held CD8 naive and one held CD8 memory. Study-wide findings and caveats: About 5% of naive CD4 clonotypes were common to a handful of donors.

The table came from immunoSEQ multiplex PCR; TCRdb's copy has only in-frame clones and leaves some out. This table has about 530,000 clones, almost 97% appearing once. On this clone: As yet, its antigen is unknown.

V was shortened by 4 bases and J by 0 bases, with 6 bases between the two germline ends. Germline CDR1 reads LGHNA; CDR2 reads YNFKEQ. CDR3 size: 14 residues. The rearrangement joins TRBV4-2 to TRBJ1-4; D uncertain. The sequence derives from a woman aged 25 to 39 in good health. Sequencing was performed on naive CD4+ T cells sorted from blood. Subset noted: CD45RA+ positively selected. The CDR3 here is CASSPYSTNEKLFF. DNA of the CDR3: TGTGCCAGCAGCCCGTACTCAACTAATGAAAAACTGTTTTTT.